This paragraph covers one TCR beta chain sequence. The data belong to a study of T cell changes during pregnancy in multiple sclerosis. Trimming cost V 0 bases and J 5 bases; bases outside gene matches: 8. The CDR3 consists of 16 residues. The germline V gene encodes CDR1 SGDLS and CDR2 YYNGEE. Assay: immunoSEQ multiplex PCR; the TCRdb copy retains only in-frame clones and omits some. The profile covers roughly 57,000 clones, with about 90% appearing a single time and about 0.64% taken by the ten largest. The clonotype was recovered from a female donor with multiple sclerosis, enrolled in a pregnancy study. The genes are TRBV9 and TRBJ2-7; 10 positions agree with TRBD2. Sequencing used CD4+ T cells from peripheral blood mononuclear cells, obtained after pregnancy. CDR3 sequence: CASSVAYLAGDNEQYF. DNA of the CDR3: TGTGCCAGCAGCGTAGCTTACCTAGCGGGGGACAACGAGCAGTACTTC.